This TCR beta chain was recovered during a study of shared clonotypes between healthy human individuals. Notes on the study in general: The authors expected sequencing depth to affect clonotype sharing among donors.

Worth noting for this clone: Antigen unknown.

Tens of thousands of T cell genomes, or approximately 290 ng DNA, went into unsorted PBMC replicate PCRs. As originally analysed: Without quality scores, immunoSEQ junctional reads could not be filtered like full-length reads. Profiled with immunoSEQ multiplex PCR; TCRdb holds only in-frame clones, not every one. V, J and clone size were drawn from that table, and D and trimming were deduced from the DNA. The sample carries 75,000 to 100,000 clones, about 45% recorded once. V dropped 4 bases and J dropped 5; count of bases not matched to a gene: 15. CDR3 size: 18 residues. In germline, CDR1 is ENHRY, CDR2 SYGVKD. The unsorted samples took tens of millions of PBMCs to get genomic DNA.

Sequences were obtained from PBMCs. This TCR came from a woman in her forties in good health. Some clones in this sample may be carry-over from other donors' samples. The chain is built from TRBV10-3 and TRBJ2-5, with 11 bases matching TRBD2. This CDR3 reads CAISGDGLAGGARETQYF. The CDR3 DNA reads TGTGCCATCAGTGGGGACGGGCTAGCGGGAGGTGCTAGGGAGACCCAGTACTTC.